These 14 T cell receptor beta chains share one sample of origin, sequenced in a study of blood T cell repertoires in COVID-19. Clones were sequenced by immunoSEQ multiplex PCR, and TCRdb holds only the in-frame ones, with some missing. The sample records 150,000 to 200,000 clones, approximately 92% being singletons. The sample taken for sequencing was peripheral blood. The receptors derive from a man in his fifties with acute or convalescent COVID-19.

The chain uses TRBV28 and TRBJ2-7; D not resolved. Trimming cost V 3 bases and J 0 bases, with 15 bases left between them. The CDR3 is 16 residues long. Germline values: CDR1 MDHEN, CDR2 SYDVKM. In DNA, the CDR3 is TGTGCCAGCAGTTTCCTTCACCCTCGCGGCTCCTACGAGCAGTACTTC. This gives the protein CASSFLHPRGSYEQYF.

The chain links TRBV28 to TRBJ1-5, with a tentative D call TRBD1 (5 bases). Trimming removed 2 bases at V and 0 bases at J, with 11 bases between. Germline V gene lookup returns CDR1 MDHEN and CDR2 SYDVKM. The CDR3 is 16 amino acids. The CDR3 sequence: CASSLTAGNSNQPQHF. The CDR3 DNA sequence: TGTGCCAGCAGTTTAACGGCAGGGAATAGCAATCAGCCCCAGCATTTT.

The chain couples TRBV6-5 to TRBJ2-5; 8 bases are shared with TRBD2. The CDR3 contains 15 residues. Unmatched junction bases numbered 10, after V lost 6 bases and J lost 4 bases. Germline lookup yields CDR1 MNHEY and CDR2 SVGAGI. As DNA, the CDR3 is TGTGCCAGCAGCACCGGTGTCGGGAGGGGAGAGACCCAGTACTTC. Translation gives CASSTGVGRGETQYF.

CDR3 bases: TGTGCCAGCAGACCTACCCTCTTAGCGGGATCTTCTAGCACAGATACGCAGTATTTT. Translated, it gives CASRPTLLAGSSSTDTQYF. This chain connects TRBV28 to TRBJ2-3, with TRBD2 matching over 8 bases. CDR3 size: 19 residues. Germline V gives CDR1 MDHEN, CDR2 SYDVKM. V was pared by 6 bases and J by 0 bases, with 17 bases of the junction left unmatched.

The chain couples TRBV11-2 to TRBJ2-7; 7 positions match TRBD1. With 6 bases clipped from V and 2 bases from J, the junction kept 16 bases outside the gene matches. Germline values: CDR1 SGHAT, CDR2 FQNNGV. This CDR3 is built from 17 residues. CDR3 loop: CASRGDSVLLGPYEQYV. CDR3 sequence (DNA): TGTGCCAGCAGGGGGGACAGTGTACTCCTGGGGCCCTACGAGCAGTACGTC.

The rearrangement joins TRBV9 to TRBJ2-1; 8 bases are a match to TRBD2. The CDR3 has 16 residues. Trimming cost V 9 bases and J 6 bases; bases outside gene matches: 17. CDR1 SGDLS and CDR2 YYNGEE come from the germline V gene. The CDR3 reads CATAKSDGTRGNEQFF. The CDR3 DNA reads as TGTGCCACTGCAAAAAGCGACGGGACTAGGGGCAATGAGCAGTTCTTC.

The gene calls are TRBV28 and TRBJ2-3; tentative D call: TRBD1 (5 bases). Germline CDR1 reads MDHEN; CDR2 reads SYDVKM. The CDR3 consists of 14 residues. V shed 5 bases and J shed 7 bases, with 16 bases lying between them. CDR3 DNA sequence: TGTGCCAGCAGTAAACTTATCAGGGCATATACGCAGTATTTT. Its translation is CASSKLIRAYTQYF. The entire variable domain, with the rest obtained from reference TRBV28 and TRBJ2-3, is as follows: DVKVTQSSRYLVKRTGEKVFLECVQDMDHENMFWYRQDPGLGLRLIYFSYDVKMKEKGDIPEGYSVSREKKERFSLILESASTNQTSMYLCASSKLIRAYTQYFGPGTRLTVL.

The chain couples TRBV2 to TRBJ2-3; no clear D. Trimming took 8 bases from V and 4 from J, leaving 10 bases between them. Germline V lookup: CDR1 SNHLY, CDR2 FYNNEI. The CDR3 sequence is 12 residues long. CDR3 nucleotides: TGTGCCAGCGAAGAGTTTCCAGATACGCAGTATTTT. This translates into CASEEFPDTQYF.

Remarks on this clone: This CDR3 is also generated by other DNA sequences in the sample. The chain has TRBV6-5 and TRBJ1-2; D might be TRBD1 (6 bases). V was cut by 0 bases and J by 1 base, with 9 bases left in between. In germline, CDR1 is MNHEY, CDR2 SVGAGI. This CDR3 spans 15 amino acids. CDR3 sequence: CASSYSSRGNYGYTF. The CDR3 DNA reads as TGTGCCAGCAGTTACTCTTCCAGGGGTAACTATGGCTACACCTTC.

The rearrangement uses TRBV5-5 and TRBJ1-2, with D uncertain. There are 14 residues in the CDR3. The V gene's germline CDR1 is SGHKS and CDR2 YYEKEE (reference sequence). V was shortened by 0 bases and J by 6 bases, with 12 bases between the two germline ends. The CDR3 DNA follows: TGTGCCAGCAGCTTGGGCGGATCCGATAATGGCTACACCTTC. Translation: CASSLGGSDNGYTF.

The chain couples TRBV24-1 to TRBJ1-4; 7 bases line up with TRBD1. Trimming cost V 3 bases and J 7 bases; bases outside gene matches: 7. The CDR3 consists of 15 residues. CDR1 KGHDR and CDR2 SFDVKD come from the germline V gene. This CDR3 is CATSDHRGFSEKLFF. CDR3 sequence (DNA): TGTGCCACCAGTGATCACAGGGGATTCAGTGAAAAACTGTTTTTT.

The V call is TRBV11-2, the J call TRBJ1-6; D gene ambiguous. The germline V and J ends were trimmed by 1 base and 7 bases, with 5 bases remaining between them. The CDR3 totals 13 residues. From germline, CDR1 is SGHAT and CDR2 FQNNGV. CDR3 protein: CASSLVLNSPLHF. The CDR3 DNA is TGTGCCAGCAGCTTAGTACTGAATTCACCCCTCCACTTT.

CDR3 protein: CASSPSGLAGAGFYEQYF. The CDR3 DNA sequence: TGTGCCAGCAGTCCTTCGGGACTAGCGGGAGCTGGTTTCTACGAGCAGTACTTC. The chain couples TRBV27 to TRBJ2-7; 14 nucleotides agree with TRBD2. CDR3 length: 18 amino acids. From germline, CDR1 is MNHEY and CDR2 SMNVEV (reference sequence). J lost 3 bases, V lost 5 bases, and 12 bases had no gene match.

The CDR3 DNA follows: TGCAGCGTCGGGACAGGACTGAACACTGAAGCTTTCTTT. This encodes CSVGTGLNTEAFF. The chain uses TRBV29-1 and TRBJ1-1, with 8 bases that match TRBD1. Losses at the gene ends were 6 bases for V and 0 bases for J; bases not matched to a gene: 3. This CDR3 region has 13 residues. The germline V gene encodes CDR1 SQVTM and CDR2 ANQGSEA.